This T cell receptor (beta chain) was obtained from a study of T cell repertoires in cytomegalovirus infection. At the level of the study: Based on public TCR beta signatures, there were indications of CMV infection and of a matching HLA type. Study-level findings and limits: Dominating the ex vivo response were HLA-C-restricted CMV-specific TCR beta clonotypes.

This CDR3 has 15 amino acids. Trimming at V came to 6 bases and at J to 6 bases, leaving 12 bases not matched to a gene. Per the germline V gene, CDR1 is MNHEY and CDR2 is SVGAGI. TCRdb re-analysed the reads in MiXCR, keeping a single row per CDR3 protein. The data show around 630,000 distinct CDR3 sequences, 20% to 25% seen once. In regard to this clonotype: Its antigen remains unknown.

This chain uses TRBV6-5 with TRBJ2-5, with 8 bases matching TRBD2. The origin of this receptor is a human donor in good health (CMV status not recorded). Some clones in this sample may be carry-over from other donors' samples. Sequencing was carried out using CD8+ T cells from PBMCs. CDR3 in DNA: TGTGCCAGCAGCTCCCTCGGGGGGGTCTGGAAGACCCAGTACTTC. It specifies CASSSLGGVWKTQYF.